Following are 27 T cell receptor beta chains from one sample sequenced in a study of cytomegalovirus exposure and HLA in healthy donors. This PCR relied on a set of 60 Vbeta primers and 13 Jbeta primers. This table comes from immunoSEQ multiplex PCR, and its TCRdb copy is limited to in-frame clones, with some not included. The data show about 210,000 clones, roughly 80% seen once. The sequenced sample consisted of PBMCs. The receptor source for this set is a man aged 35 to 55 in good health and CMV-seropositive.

The CDR3 region is CASSSAGGGYGYTF. The CDR3 region has the DNA TGTGCCAGCAGTTCTGCAGGGGGCGGGTATGGCTACACCTTC. This sequence joins TRBV6-5 and TRBJ1-2; 8 positions agree with TRBD1. CDR1 is MNHEY and CDR2 is SVGAGI in the germline V gene. The trim removed 4 bases at V and 5 bases at J, leaving 6 bases unmatched. The length of the CDR3 is 14 residues.

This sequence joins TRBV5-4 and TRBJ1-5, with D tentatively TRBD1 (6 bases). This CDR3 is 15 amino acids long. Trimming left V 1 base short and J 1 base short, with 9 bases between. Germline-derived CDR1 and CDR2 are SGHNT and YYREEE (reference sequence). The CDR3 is CASSLRGGSNQPQHF. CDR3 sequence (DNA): TGTGCCAGCAGCTTGCGTGGGGGCAGCAATCAGCCCCAGCATTTT.

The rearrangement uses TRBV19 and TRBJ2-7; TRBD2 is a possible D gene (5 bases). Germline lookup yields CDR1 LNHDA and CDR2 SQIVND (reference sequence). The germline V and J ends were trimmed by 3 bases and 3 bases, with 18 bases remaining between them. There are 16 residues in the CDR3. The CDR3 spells CASSIRSSGEGYEQYF. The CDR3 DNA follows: TGTGCCAGTAGTATCAGGTCTAGTGGAGAGGGCTACGAGCAGTACTTC.

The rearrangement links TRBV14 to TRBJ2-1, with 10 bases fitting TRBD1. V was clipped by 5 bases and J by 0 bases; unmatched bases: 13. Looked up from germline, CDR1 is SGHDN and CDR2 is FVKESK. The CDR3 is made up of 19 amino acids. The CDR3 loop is CASSNPGQGEKNSYNEQFF. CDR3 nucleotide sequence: TGTGCCAGCAGCAATCCTGGACAGGGGGAAAAAAACTCCTACAATGAGCAGTTCTTC.

This CDR3 reads CASSPRGGELFF. CDR3 coding DNA: TGTGCCAGCAGCCCTCGGGGCGGGGAGCTGTTTTTT. V gene TRBV7-9 combines with J gene TRBJ2-2; D might be TRBD2 (5 bases). CDR1 is SEHNR and CDR2 is FQNEAQ in the germline V gene (reference sequence). The CDR3 covers 12 residues. The V end was cut by 5 bases, the J end by 7 bases, with 8 bases between.

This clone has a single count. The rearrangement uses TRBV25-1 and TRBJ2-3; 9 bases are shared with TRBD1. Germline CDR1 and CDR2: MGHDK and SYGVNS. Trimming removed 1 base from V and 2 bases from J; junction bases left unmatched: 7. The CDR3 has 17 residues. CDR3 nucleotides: TGTGCCAGCAGTGAATCCCCGGGACAGGGATACACAGATACGCAGTATTTT. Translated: CASSESPGQGYTDTQYF.

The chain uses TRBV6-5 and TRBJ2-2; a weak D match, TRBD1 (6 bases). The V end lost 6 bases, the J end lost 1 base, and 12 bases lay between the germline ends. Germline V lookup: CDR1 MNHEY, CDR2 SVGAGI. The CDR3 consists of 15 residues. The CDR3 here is CASRAGARNTGELFF. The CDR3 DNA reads TGTGCCAGCAGGGCAGGGGCCAGGAACACCGGGGAGCTGTTTTTT.

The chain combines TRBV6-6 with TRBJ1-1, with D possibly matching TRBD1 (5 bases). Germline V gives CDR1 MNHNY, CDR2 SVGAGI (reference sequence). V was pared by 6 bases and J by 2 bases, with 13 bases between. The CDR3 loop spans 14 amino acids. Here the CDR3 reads CASREGRENTEAFF. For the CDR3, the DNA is TGTGCCAGCAGGGAGGGACGAGAAAACACTGAAGCTTTCTTT.

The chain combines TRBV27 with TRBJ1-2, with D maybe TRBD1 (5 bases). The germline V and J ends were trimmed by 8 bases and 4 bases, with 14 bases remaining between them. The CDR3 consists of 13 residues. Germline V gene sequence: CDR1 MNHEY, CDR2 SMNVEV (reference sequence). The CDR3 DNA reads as TGTGCCAGCGCGGGGGGGTTTAGCTATGGCTACACCTTC. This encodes CASAGGFSYGYTF.

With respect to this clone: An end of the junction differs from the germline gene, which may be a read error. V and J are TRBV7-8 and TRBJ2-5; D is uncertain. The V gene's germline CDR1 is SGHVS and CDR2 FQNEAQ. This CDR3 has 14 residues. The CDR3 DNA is TGTGCCAACAGCTCCGCCCCTGATCAGGTGTACCAGTACTTC. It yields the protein CANSSAPDQVYQYF.

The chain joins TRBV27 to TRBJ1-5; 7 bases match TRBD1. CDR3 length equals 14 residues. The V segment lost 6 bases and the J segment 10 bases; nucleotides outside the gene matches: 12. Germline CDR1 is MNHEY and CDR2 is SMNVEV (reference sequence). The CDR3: CASSPTPGDSPQHF. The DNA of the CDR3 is TGTGCCAGCAGCCCGACTCCCGGGGACAGCCCCCAGCATTTT.

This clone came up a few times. In DNA, the CDR3 is TGTGCCACCAGCACCGAGGGGGGGTGGCGTGAAAAACTGTTTTTT. Protein product: CATSTEGGWREKLFF. V usage is TRBV15 and J usage is TRBJ1-4; D perhaps matches TRBD1 (6 bases). Trimming cost V 4 bases and J 7 bases, with 16 bases left between them. This CDR3 has 15 amino acids. The V gene's germline CDR1 is LNHNV and CDR2 YYDKDF (reference sequence).

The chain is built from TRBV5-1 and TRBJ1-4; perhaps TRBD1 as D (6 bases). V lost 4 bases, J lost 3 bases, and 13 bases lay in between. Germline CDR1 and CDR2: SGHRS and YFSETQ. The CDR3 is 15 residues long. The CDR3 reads CASSQGGMANEKLFF. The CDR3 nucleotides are TGCGCCAGCAGCCAAGGGGGTATGGCTAATGAAAAACTGTTTTTT. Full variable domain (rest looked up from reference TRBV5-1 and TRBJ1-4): KAGVTQTPRYLIKTRGQQVTLSCSPISGHRSVSWYQQTPGQGLQFLFEYFSETQRNKGNFPGRFSGRQFSNSRSEMNVSTLELGDSALYLCASSQGGMANEKLFFGSGTQLSVL.

The CDR3 DNA is TGTGCCTGGAGTTGGGGCGGGAGTAGGGCAGATACGCAGTATTTT. Protein: CAWSWGGSRADTQYF. This rearrangement joins TRBV30 to TRBJ2-3; 7 nucleotides match TRBD2. Germline values: CDR1 GTSNPN, CDR2 SVGIG (reference sequence). The V gene end was trimmed by 2 bases and the J gene end by 4 bases; junction bases not matched to a gene: 9. CDR3 length equals 15 residues.

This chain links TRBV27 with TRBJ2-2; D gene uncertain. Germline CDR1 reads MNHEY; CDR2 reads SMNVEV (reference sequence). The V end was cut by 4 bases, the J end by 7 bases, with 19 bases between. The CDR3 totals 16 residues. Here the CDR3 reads CASSSPLVAPGGELFF. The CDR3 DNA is TGTGCCAGCAGTTCCCCGTTGGTCGCGCCTGGCGGGGAGCTGTTTTTT.

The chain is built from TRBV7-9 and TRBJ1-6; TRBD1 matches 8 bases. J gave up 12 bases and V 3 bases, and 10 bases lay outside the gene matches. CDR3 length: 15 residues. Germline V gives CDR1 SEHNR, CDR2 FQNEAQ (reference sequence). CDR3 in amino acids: CASSFGETGVVPLHF. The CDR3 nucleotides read TGTGCCAGCAGCTTTGGTGAGACAGGGGTTGTACCCCTCCACTTT. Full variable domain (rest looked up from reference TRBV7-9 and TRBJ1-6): DTGVSQNPRHKITKRGQNVTFRCDPISEHNRLYWYRQTLGQGPEFLTYFQNEAQLEKSRLLSDRFSAERPKGSFSTLEIQRTEQGDSAMYLCASSFGETGVVPLHFGNGTRLTVT.

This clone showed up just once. The CDR3 sequence is CASSLAQGMFYEQYF. CDR3 in DNA: TGTGCCAGCAGCTTAGCGCAGGGGATGTTTTACGAGCAGTACTTC. The chain couples TRBV7-2 to TRBJ2-7; possible D gene TRBD1, 6 bases. The length of the CDR3 is 15 residues. Germline CDR1 is SGHTA and CDR2 is FQGNSA. V was pared by 0 bases and J by 4 bases, with 13 bases between.

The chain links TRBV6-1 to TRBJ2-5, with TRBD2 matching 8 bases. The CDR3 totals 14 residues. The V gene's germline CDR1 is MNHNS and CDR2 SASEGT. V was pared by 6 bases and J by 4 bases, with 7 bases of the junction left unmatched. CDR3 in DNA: TGTGCCAGCAGGCCCAGCGGGAGCGGAGAGACCCAGTACTTC. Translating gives CASRPSGSGETQYF.

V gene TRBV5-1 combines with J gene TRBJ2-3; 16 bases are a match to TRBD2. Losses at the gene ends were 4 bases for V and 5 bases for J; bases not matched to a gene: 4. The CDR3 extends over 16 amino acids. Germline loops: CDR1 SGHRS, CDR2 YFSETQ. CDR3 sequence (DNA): TGCGCCAGCAGCCCGGGACTAGCGGGGGGGGAAGATACGCAGTATTTT. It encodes CASSPGLAGGEDTQYF.

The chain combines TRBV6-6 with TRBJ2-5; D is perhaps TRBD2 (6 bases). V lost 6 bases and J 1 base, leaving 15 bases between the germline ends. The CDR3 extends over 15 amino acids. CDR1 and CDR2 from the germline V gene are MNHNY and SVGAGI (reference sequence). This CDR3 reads CASSLFGGAQETQYF. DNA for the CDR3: TGTGCCAGCAGCCTCTTCGGCGGGGCCCAAGAGACCCAGTACTTC.

The chain's CDR3 is CASSLRSRAGTGKSEQYF. CDR3 nucleotides: TGTGCCAGCAGTTTACGCAGTAGAGCCGGGACAGGGAAAAGCGAGCAGTACTTC. The chain carries TRBV27 and TRBJ2-7; 9 nucleotides agree with TRBD1. Germline CDR1 MNHEY, CDR2 SMNVEV (reference sequence). J lost 6 bases, V lost 2 bases, and 17 bases had no gene match. The length of the CDR3 is 18 residues.

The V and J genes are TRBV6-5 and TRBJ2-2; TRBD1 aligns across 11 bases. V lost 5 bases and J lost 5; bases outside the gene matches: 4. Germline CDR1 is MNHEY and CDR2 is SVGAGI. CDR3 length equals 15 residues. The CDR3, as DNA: TGTGCCAGCAGTCGGACAGGGGGCGCAACCGGGGAGCTGTTTTTT. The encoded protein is CASSRTGGATGELFF.

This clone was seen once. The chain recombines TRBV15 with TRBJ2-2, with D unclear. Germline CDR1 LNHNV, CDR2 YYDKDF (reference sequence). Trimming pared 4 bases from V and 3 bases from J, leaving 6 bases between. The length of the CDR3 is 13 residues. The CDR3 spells CATSKGDTGELFF. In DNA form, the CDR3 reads TGTGCCACCAGCAAAGGAGACACCGGGGAGCTGTTTTTT.

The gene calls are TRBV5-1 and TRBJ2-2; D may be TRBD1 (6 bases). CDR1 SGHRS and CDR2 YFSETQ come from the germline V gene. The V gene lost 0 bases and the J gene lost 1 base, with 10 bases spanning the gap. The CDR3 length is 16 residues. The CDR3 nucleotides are TGCGCCAGCAGCTTGGTGACAGGCGAGAACACCGGGGAGCTGTTTTTT. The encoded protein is CASSLVTGENTGELFF.

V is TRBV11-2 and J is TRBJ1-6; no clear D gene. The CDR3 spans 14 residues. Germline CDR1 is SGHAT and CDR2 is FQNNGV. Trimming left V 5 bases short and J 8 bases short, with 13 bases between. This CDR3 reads CASSPRLGDSPLHF. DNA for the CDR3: TGTGCCAGCAGCCCCCGACTGGGAGATTCACCCCTCCACTTT. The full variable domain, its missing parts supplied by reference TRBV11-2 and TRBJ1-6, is EAGVAQSPRYKIIEKRQSVAFWCNPISGHATLYWYQQILGQGPKLLIQFQNNGVVDDSQLPKDRFSAERLKGVDSTLKIQPAKLEDSAVYLCASSPRLGDSPLHFGNGTRLTVT.

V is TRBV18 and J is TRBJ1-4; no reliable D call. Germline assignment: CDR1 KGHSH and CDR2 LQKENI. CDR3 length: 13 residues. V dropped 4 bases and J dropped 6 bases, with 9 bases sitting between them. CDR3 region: CASSQSRDEKLFF. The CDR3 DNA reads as TGTGCCAGCTCACAGTCGAGGGATGAAAAACTGTTTTTT.

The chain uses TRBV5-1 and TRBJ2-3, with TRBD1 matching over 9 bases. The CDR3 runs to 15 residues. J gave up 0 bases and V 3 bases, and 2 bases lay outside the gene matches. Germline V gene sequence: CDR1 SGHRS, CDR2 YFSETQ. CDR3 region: CASSSTGGSTDTQYF. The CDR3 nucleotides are TGCGCCAGCAGCTCGACAGGGGGGAGCACAGATACGCAGTATTTT.